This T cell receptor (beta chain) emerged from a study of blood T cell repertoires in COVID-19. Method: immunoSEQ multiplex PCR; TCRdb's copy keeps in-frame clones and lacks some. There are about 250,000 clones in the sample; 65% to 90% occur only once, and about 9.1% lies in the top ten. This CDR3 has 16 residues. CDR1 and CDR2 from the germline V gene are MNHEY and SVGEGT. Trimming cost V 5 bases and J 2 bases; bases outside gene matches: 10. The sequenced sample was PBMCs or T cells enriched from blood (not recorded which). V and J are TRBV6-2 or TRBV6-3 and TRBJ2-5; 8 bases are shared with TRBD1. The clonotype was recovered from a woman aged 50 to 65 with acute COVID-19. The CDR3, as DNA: TGTGCCAGCAGTCCAGAGACCGGGACAGGTCAAGAGACCCAGTACTTC. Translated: CASSPETGTGQETQYF.